This is a list of T cell receptor beta chains from one sample in a study of blood T cell repertoires in COVID-19. TCRdb's copy holds only in-frame clones and misses some; the assay was immunoSEQ multiplex PCR. The data contain 55,000 to 70,000 clones, around 83% of them singletons. Sequencing input: peripheral blood. Receptor source: an elderly woman with acute or convalescent COVID-19. Both conserved end residues are part of each CDR3. The D gene is left open where the match is weak. Rows give clone size only sometimes, using once, few, many, or a class for an expanded clone.

d_gene,j_gene,abundance,v_gene,CDR3aa,CDR3nt
.,TRBJ1-4,.,TRBV9,CASSAGGVVDEKLFF,TGTGCCAGCAGCGCAGGAGGGGTTGTCGATGAAAAACTGTTTTTT
TRBD1,TRBJ2-7,once,TRBV7-9,CASSNPGQGSYEQYF,TGTGCCAGCAGTAACCCGGGACAGGGATCATACGAGCAGTACTTC
.,TRBJ1-1,.,TRBV9,CASSSDINTEAFF,TGTGCCAGCAGCTCTGACATAAACACTGAAGCTTTCTTT
.,TRBJ2-1,.,TRBV5-1,CASSLRADRRDEQFF,TGCGCCAGCAGCTTGAGGGCAGATAGGAGGGATGAGCAGTTCTTC
.,TRBJ1-5,.,TRBV19,CASSMVPSDQPQHF,TGTGCCAGTAGTATGGTCCCGAGTGATCAGCCCCAGCATTTT
TRBD1,TRBJ1-4,.,TRBV5-1,CASSLGQGAEKLFF,TGCGCCAGCAGCTTGGGACAGGGGGCTGAAAAACTGTTTTTT
.,TRBJ1-6,few,TRBV28,CASSLSRLDSPLHF,TGTGCCAGCAGTTTATCTAGGTTAGATTCACCCCTCCACTTT
TRBD1,TRBJ1-5,.,TRBV18,CASSPPGQAQQPQHF,TGTGCCAGCTCACCACCGGGACAGGCCCAGCAGCCCCAGCATTTT
.,TRBJ1-5,once,TRBV7-8,CASSLQRGPYQPQHF,TGTGCCAGCAGCTTACAAAGGGGCCCGTATCAGCCCCAGCATTTT
TRBD2,TRBJ2-1,.,TRBV3-1/TRBV3-2,CASSLYLGTSADNEQFF,TGTGCCAGCAGCCTTTACCTCGGGACTAGCGCAGACAATGAGCAGTTCTTC
.,TRBJ2-7,.,TRBV18,CASSDSAGTYEQYF,TGTGCCAGCTCTGATTCTGCAGGAACCTACGAGCAGTACTTC
.,TRBJ1-5,.,TRBV7-2,CASSLERGLNQPQHF,TGTGCCAGCAGCTTAGAACGGGGGTTGAATCAGCCCCAGCATTTT
TRBD2,TRBJ2-1,.,TRBV27,CASSSTSGRWNEQFF,TGTGCCAGCAGTTCCACTAGCGGGAGATGGAATGAGCAGTTCTTC
.,TRBJ1-6,.,TRBV18,CASSPGADNSPLHF,TGTGCCAGCTCACCAGGGGCTGATAATTCACCCCTCCACTTT
.,TRBJ2-1,.,TRBV20-1,CSASRGSEQFF,TGCAGTGCTAGTAGGGGGAGTGAGCAGTTCTTC
.,TRBJ1-1,.,TRBV27,CASSDLQGMNTEAFF,TGTGCCAGCAGCGACTTACAGGGTATGAACACTGAAGCTTTCTTT
.,TRBJ2-1,.,TRBV30,CAWSVRAGRNEQFF,TGTGCCTGGAGTGTACGCGCGGGGCGGAATGAGCAGTTCTTC
.,TRBJ2-7,.,TRBV11-2,CASSFHLGGNPPYEQYF,TGTGCCAGCAGCTTCCACCTCGGAGGGAACCCACCCTACGAGCAGTACTTC
TRBD2,TRBJ2-1,once,TRBV5-6,CASSLGLAGAEQFF,TGTGCCAGCAGCTTGGGACTAGCGGGTGCTGAGCAGTTCTTC
.,TRBJ1-3,.,TRBV27,CASSSRGESGNTIYF,TGTGCCAGCAGTTCCCGGGGGGAGTCTGGAAACACCATATATTTT
.,TRBJ2-7,.,TRBV5-4,CASSHQGSSYEQYF,TGTGCCAGCAGCCATCAGGGGTCTTCCTACGAGCAGTACTTC
.,TRBJ2-5,.,TRBV20-1,CSAHREATQYF,TGCAGTGCTCACAGGGAAGCGACCCAGTACTTC
.,TRBJ2-2,.,TRBV21-1,CASSKVGLAGDDTGELFF,TGTGCCAGCAGCAAAGTGGGGCTAGCGGGAGATGACACCGGGGAGCTGTTTTTT
TRBD1,TRBJ1-6,.,TRBV6-5,CASNPDRNSPLHF,TGTGCCAGCAACCCGGACAGGAATTCACCCCTCCACTTT
TRBD2,TRBJ2-7,few,TRBV6-2/TRBV6-3,CASSYSSSGGALYEQYF,TGTGCCAGCAGTTACTCATCCAGCGGGGGGGCCTTGTACGAGCAGTACTTC
TRBD1,TRBJ1-4,.,TRBV27,CASSPDREVKLFF,TGTGCCAGCAGTCCCGACAGGGAGGTAAAACTGTTTTTT
.,TRBJ2-1,few,TRBV11-2,CASSLDWHEQFF,TGTGCCAGCAGCTTAGACTGGCATGAGCAGTTCTTC
.,TRBJ2-5,.,TRBV29-1,CSVAGVETQYF,TGCAGCGTTGCGGGTGTGGAGACCCAGTACTTC
TRBD1,TRBJ2-7,.,TRBV15,CATSQTGSSSYEQYF,TGTGCCACCAGCCAGACAGGGTCTTCTTCCTACGAGCAGTACTTC
TRBD1,TRBJ1-1,.,TRBV5-1,CASSLETGLLNTEAFF,TGCGCCAGCAGCTTGGAGACAGGGTTACTGAACACTGAAGCTTTCTTT
TRBD1,TRBJ2-7,.,TRBV20-1,CSASGTALSYEQYF,TGCAGTGCTAGTGGGACAGCCCTATCCTACGAGCAGTACTTC
TRBD2,TRBJ2-7,.,TRBV19,CASSLLAGGSNSYEQYF,TGTGCCAGTAGTCTACTAGCGGGAGGCTCTAACTCCTACGAGCAGTACTTC
.,TRBJ1-2,.,TRBV28,CASIPTEANYGYTF,TGTGCCAGCATCCCGACAGAAGCTAACTATGGCTACACCTTC
.,TRBJ1-5,.,TRBV4-3,CASSQDTGLGQPQHF,TGCGCCAGCAGCCAAGATACAGGCCTCGGTCAGCCCCAGCATTTT
.,TRBJ1-1,.,TRBV6-5,CASSSEIMNTEAFF,TGTGCCAGCAGTTCAGAAATCATGAACACTGAAGCTTTCTTT
.,TRBJ2-5,few,TRBV19,CASSIGVSLRETQYF,TGTGCCAGTAGTATTGGAGTCTCCTTACGAGAGACCCAGTACTTC
TRBD2,TRBJ2-2,.,TRBV10-3,CAISVPLAGSSNTGELFF,TGTGCCATCAGTGTACCCCTAGCGGGGAGCTCGAACACCGGGGAGCTGTTTTTT
.,TRBJ2-7,.,TRBV28,CASSFGHALPSYEQYF,TGTGCCAGCAGTTTTGGCCATGCCCTTCCCTCTTACGAGCAGTACTTC
.,TRBJ2-2,.,TRBV7-3,CASSVPGTGRSGELFF,TGTGCCAGCAGCGTCCCCGGGACTGGAAGGTCCGGGGAGCTGTTTTTT
.,TRBJ2-1,.,TRBV6-2/TRBV6-3,CASSFIDEQFF,TGTGCCAGCAGTTTCATAGATGAGCAGTTCTTC
TRBD1,TRBJ2-3,.,TRBV29-1,CSVGTGPTDTQYF,TGCAGCGTTGGGACAGGGCCCACAGATACGCAGTATTTT
.,TRBJ1-2,few,TRBV7-9,CASSPRHLANYGYTF,TGTGCCAGCAGCCCCCGACACTTAGCTAACTATGGCTACACCTTC
.,TRBJ1-2,.,TRBV4-3,CASSQDPGQTYGYTF,TGCGCCAGCAGCCAAGATCCTGGGCAGACGTATGGCTACACCTTC
TRBD2,TRBJ2-7,.,TRBV6-5,CASSPTSGGANEQYF,TGTGCCAGCAGTCCTACTAGCGGGGGGGCCAACGAGCAGTACTTC
TRBD2,TRBJ2-1,.,TRBV7-6,CASSVSGGAYNEQFF,TGTGCCAGCAGCGTCAGCGGGGGGGCCTACAATGAGCAGTTCTTC
.,TRBJ1-6,.,TRBV6-5,CASSYDRQSPLHF,TGTGCCAGCAGTTACGACAGACAATCTCCCCTCCACTTT
.,TRBJ2-3,.,TRBV19,CASSISGLITDTQYF,TGTGCCAGTAGTATATCGGGACTTATCACAGATACGCAGTATTTT
TRBD1,TRBJ2-3,.,TRBV18,CASSPQGGLTDTQYF,TGTGCCAGCTCACCACAAGGGGGCCTCACAGATACGCAGTATTTT
.,TRBJ2-1,.,TRBV24-1,CATSDSVVSSYNEQFF,TGTGCCACCAGTGATTCGGTAGTATCCTCCTACAATGAGCAGTTCTTC
TRBD2,TRBJ2-5,.,TRBV4-1,CASSQDRFGGERETQYF,TGCGCCAGCAGCCAAGATCGGTTCGGGGGGGAGAGGGAGACCCAGTACTTC
TRBD2,TRBJ2-1,few,TRBV19,CASSIGTSGRGYNEQFF,TGTGCCAGTAGTATTGGGACTAGCGGGAGGGGATACAATGAGCAGTTCTTC
TRBD1,TRBJ1-1,once,TRBV11-3,CASSPNGQGGTEAFF,TGTGCCAGCAGCCCGAACGGACAGGGGGGCACTGAAGCTTTCTTT
TRBD1,TRBJ2-1,few,TRBV5-6,CASSTTGTGGGEQFF,TGTGCCAGCAGCACGACCGGGACAGGGGGCGGTGAGCAGTTCTTC
.,TRBJ2-2,once,TRBV29-1,CSVGHNTGELFF,TGCAGCGTTGGACACAACACCGGGGAGCTGTTTTTT
TRBD2,TRBJ2-7,.,TRBV27,CASSHSPSGGVFREQYF,TGTGCCAGCAGTCACTCACCTAGCGGGGGAGTGTTTCGCGAGCAGTACTTC
.,TRBJ1-3,.,TRBV2,CASSEVGGSGNTIYF,TGTGCCAGCAGTGAAGTAGGGGGAAGTGGAAACACCATATATTTT